This T cell receptor beta chain was recorded in a study of T cell clonality in common variable immunodeficiency. Findings and caveats of the study: In common variable immunodeficiency, TCR beta chains reportedly carried fewer deletions and N-nucleotide insertions.

Comment on this clone: Its matching antigen is unknown. The CDR3 goes on 3 residues after the read ends, and that part is filled in from the germline J gene.

V shed 0 bases, J shed 6 bases, and the junction held 7 bases outside the gene matches. Germline CDR1 reads GTSNPN; CDR2 reads SVGIG (reference sequence). The CDR3 spans 14 residues. TCRdb's table, derived via immunoSEQ multiplex PCR, lists solely in-frame clones and lacks some. The sample has around 30,000 clones, none seen only once. The genes are TRBV30 and TRBJ2-5, with TRBD1 matching 7 bases. The specimen sequenced was peripheral blood mononuclear cells. The sequence came from a human donor with common variable immunodeficiency. The CDR3 here is CAWSVGAGGKTQYF. The CDR3 DNA, read in part, is TGTGCCTGGAGTGTGGGGGCAGGGGGAAAGACC.